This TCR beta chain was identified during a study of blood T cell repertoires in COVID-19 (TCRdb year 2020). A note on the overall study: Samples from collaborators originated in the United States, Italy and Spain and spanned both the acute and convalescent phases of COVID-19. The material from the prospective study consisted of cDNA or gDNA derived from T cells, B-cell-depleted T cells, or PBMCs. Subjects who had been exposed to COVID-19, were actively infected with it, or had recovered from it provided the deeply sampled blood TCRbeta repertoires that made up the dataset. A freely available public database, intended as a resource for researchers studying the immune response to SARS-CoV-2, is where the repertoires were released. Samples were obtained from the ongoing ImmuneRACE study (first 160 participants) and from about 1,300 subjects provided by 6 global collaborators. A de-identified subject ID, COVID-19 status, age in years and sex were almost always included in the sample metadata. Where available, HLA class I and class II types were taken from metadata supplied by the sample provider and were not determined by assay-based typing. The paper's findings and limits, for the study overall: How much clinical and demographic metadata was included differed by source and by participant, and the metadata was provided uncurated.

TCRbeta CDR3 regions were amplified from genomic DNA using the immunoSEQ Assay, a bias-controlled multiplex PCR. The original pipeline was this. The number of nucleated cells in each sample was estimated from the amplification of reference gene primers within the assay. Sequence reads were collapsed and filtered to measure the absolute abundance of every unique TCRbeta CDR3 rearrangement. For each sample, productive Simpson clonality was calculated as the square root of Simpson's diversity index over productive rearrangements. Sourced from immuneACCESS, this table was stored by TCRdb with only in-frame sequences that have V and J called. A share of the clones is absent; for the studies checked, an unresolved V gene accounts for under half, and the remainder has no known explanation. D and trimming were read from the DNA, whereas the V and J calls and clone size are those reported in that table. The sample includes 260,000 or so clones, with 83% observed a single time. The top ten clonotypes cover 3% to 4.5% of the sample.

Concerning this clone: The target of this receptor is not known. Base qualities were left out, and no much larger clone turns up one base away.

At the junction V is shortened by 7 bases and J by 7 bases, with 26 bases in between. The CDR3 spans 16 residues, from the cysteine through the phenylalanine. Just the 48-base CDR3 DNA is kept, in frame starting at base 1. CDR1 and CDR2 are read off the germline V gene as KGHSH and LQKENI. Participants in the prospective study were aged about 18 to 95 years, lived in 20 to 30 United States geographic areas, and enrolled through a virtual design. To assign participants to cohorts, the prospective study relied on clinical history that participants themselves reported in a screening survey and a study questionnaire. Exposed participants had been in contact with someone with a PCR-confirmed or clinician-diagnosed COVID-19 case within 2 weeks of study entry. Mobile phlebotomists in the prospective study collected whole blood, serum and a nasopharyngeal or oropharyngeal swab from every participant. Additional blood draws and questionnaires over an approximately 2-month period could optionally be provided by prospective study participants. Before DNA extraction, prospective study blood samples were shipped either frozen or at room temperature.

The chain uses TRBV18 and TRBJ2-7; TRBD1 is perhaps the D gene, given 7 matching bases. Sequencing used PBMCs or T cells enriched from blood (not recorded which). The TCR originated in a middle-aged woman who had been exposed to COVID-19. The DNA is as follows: TGTGCCAGCTTTTCTTCGGTACCACCTCAGGGGGGTGAGCAGTACTTC. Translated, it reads CASFSSVPPQGGEQYF.